The 25 T cell receptor beta chains below were found in one sample sequenced in a study of OX40 agonist ivuxolimab in advanced cancers. Assay used: immunoSEQ multiplex PCR; TCRdb lists only in-frame clones, some missing. The sample holds over 90,000 clones, roughly 95% seen once. The specimen comprised CD4+ or CD8+ T cells sorted from blood, sampled in a trial of the OX40 agonist ivuxolimab. Receptors originate from an adult with an advanced solid tumor such as melanoma, head and neck, liver or kidney cancer.

The chain carries TRBV27 and TRBJ1-1; 8 nucleotides agree with TRBD1. Germline assignment: CDR1 MNHEY and CDR2 SMNVEV (reference sequence). The CDR3 extends over 16 amino acids. V trimming: 0 bases; J trimming: 0 bases; junction bases outside the gene matches: 3. This CDR3 reads CASSLSGDRMNTEAFF. DNA for the CDR3: TGTGCCAGCAGTTTATCGGGGGACAGGATGAACACTGAAGCTTTCTTT.

This clone was detected once. Other DNA sequences in this specimen translate into the identical CDR3. This rearrangement joins TRBV27 to TRBJ2-7, with D possibly TRBD2 on 6 matching bases. V lost 5 bases and J 1 base, leaving 18 bases between the germline ends. Looked up from germline, CDR1 is MNHEY and CDR2 is SMNVEV (reference sequence). The CDR3 consists of 16 residues. The CDR3 region is CASSPWDGRGSYEQYF. The CDR3 nucleotides read TGTGCCAGCAGTCCATGGGACGGGAGAGGTTCCTACGAGCAGTACTTC.

The chain couples TRBV9 to TRBJ2-3; no reliable D call. V was clipped by 0 bases and J by 2 bases, with 13 bases between them. The CDR3 has 16 residues. Germline loops: CDR1 SGDLS, CDR2 YYNGEE. The CDR3 bases are TGTGCCAGCAGCGTAGGCGTCTTGAGATCCACAGATACGCAGTATTTT. Protein sequence: CASSVGVLRSTDTQYF.

This clone appeared a single time. The chain combines TRBV18 with TRBJ1-1; D is unresolved. This CDR3 has 13 residues. Trimming took 2 bases from V and 1 from J, leaving 5 bases between them. Germline loops: CDR1 KGHSH, CDR2 LQKENI. The CDR3 loop reads CASSPEGNTEAFF. The CDR3 DNA reads TGTGCCAGCTCACCAGAGGGGAACACTGAAGCTTTCTTT.

The chain is built from TRBV7-2 and TRBJ1-1, with D possibly TRBD1 on 6 matching bases. There are 15 residues in the CDR3. Germline V gene sequence: CDR1 SGHTA, CDR2 FQGNSA. V was clipped by 1 base and J by 4 bases, with 13 bases between them. DNA for the CDR3: TGTGCCAGCAGCTTAGTTTCGGGGGCGTCCACTGAAGCTTTCTTT. As protein: CASSLVSGASTEAFF.

The chain uses TRBV5-1 and TRBJ2-2; weak D call: TRBD1 (5 bases). This CDR3 region has 16 residues. Germline V gene sequence: CDR1 SGHRS, CDR2 YFSETQ. Trimming left V 0 bases short and J 6 bases short, with 15 bases between. Here the CDR3 DNA reads TGCGCCAGCAGCTTGGCCGTCGGGCAGGGCCCCGGGGAGCTGTTTTTT. The encoded protein is CASSLAVGQGPGELFF.

V gene TRBV6-5 combines with J gene TRBJ2-3; TRBD2 might be the D (5 bases). The CDR3 consists of 13 residues. Trimming cost V 4 bases and J 3 bases, with 8 bases left between them. In germline, CDR1 is MNHEY, CDR2 SVGAGI. This CDR3 reads CASSSQRTDTQYF. CDR3 coding DNA: TGTGCCAGCAGTTCCCAGCGGACAGATACGCAGTATTTT.

The chain employs TRBV18 and TRBJ2-7, with 7 bases aligning to TRBD1. CDR1 is KGHSH, CDR2 LQKENI, per germline. Germline trimming cut 2 bases from V and 4 bases from J; bases unmatched to any gene: 5. This CDR3 comprises 14 residues. CDR3 coding DNA: TGTGCCAGCTCACCAATAGAGGGGGCATACGAGCAGTACTTC. Translation: CASSPIEGAYEQYF.

V usage is TRBV7-3 and J usage is TRBJ1-1; D unresolved. The CDR3 contains 15 residues. Trimming removed 5 bases from V and 2 bases from J, with 15 bases in between. Germline V lookup: CDR1 SGHTA, CDR2 FQGTGA. CDR3 sequence (DNA): TGTGCCAGCAGCAATGAAGTACAGCGAAACACTGAAGCTTTCTTT. Translating it yields CASSNEVQRNTEAFF. The complete variable domain, with remaining parts taken from reference TRBV7-3 and TRBJ1-1, reads GAGVSQTPSNKVTEKGKYVELRCDPISGHTALYWYRQSLGQGPEFLIYFQGTGAADDSGLPNDRFFAVRPEGSVSTLKIQRTERGDSAVYLCASSNEVQRNTEAFFGQGTRLTVV.

The rearrangement links TRBV2 to TRBJ2-7; weak D call: TRBD2 (5 bases). Trimming shortened V by 4 bases and J by 12 bases, and 16 bases separated the two germline ends. CDR3 length equals 12 residues. CDR1 SNHLY and CDR2 FYNNEI come from the germline V gene. CDR3: CASSASRADRYF. For the CDR3, the DNA is TGTGCCAGCAGTGCTTCGAGGGCGGATAGGTACTTC.

This rearrangement joins TRBV5-1 to TRBJ1-1; D might be TRBD1 (5 bases). Germline assignment: CDR1 SGHRS and CDR2 YFSETQ. The ends were cut back, 3 bases at V and 1 base at J, with 10 bases in the middle. This CDR3 has 14 amino acids. This chain's CDR3 is CASSYTTGNTEAFF. Written as DNA, the CDR3 is TGCGCCAGCAGCTATACTACAGGGAACACTGAAGCTTTCTTT.

There are a few counts of this clone. V gene TRBV10-3 combines with J gene TRBJ1-2; 7 nucleotides align to TRBD1. Germline V gives CDR1 ENHRY, CDR2 SYGVKD. The V segment lost 3 bases and the J segment 0 bases; nucleotides outside the gene matches: 4. The CDR3 loop spans 15 amino acids. The CDR3 here is CAISDQTGTNYGYTF. DNA of the CDR3: TGTGCCATCAGTGACCAGACAGGGACTAACTATGGCTACACCTTC.

The rearrangement joins TRBV11-2 to TRBJ2-7; D unclear. CDR1 is SGHAT and CDR2 is FQNNGV in the germline V gene. V was shortened by 1 base and J by 0 bases, with 10 bases between the two germline ends. There are 15 residues in the CDR3. CDR3 coding DNA: TGTGCCAGCAGCTTAGTGTTGCAGAGCTCCTACGAGCAGTACTTC. As protein: CASSLVLQSSYEQYF.

A note on this clone: A read error may produce the germline difference seen at one junction end. At the DNA level, this CDR3 is encoded by other sequences in the same sample as well. The chain combines TRBV18 with TRBJ1-1; 9 bases are a match to TRBD1. The CDR3 runs 18 residues. Germline V gives CDR1 KGHSH, CDR2 LQKENI. Written as DNA, the CDR3 is TGTGCCAGCTCACCTTCTGGGACAGGGATCGGGATGAACACTGAGGCTTTCTTT. Translating it yields CASSPSGTGIGMNTEAFF.

The chain couples TRBV5-1 to TRBJ1-6, with D possibly TRBD1 on 5 matching bases. This CDR3 spans 15 amino acids. Trimming removed 0 bases from V and 1 base from J, with 5 bases in between. From germline, CDR1 is SGHRS and CDR2 YFSETQ. CDR3 DNA: TGCGCCAGCAGCTTGGGGGGGTCCTATAATTCACCCCTCCACTTT. Protein: CASSLGGSYNSPLHF.

The chain couples TRBV21-1 to TRBJ2-7; the DNA was not used to check the table's D call, TRBD2. TRBV21-1 is termed a pseudogene. This CDR3 has 15 residues. The CDR3 sequence: CASSKGWEGTYEQYF. Written as DNA, the CDR3 is TGTGCCAGCAGCAAAGGGTGGGAGGGAACCTACGAGCAGTACTTC.

Notes on this clone: The sample has other DNA sequences that encode this CDR3 too. This rearrangement joins TRBV10-1 to TRBJ2-2; D may match TRBD1 or TRBD2 (5 bases each). The CDR3 totals 15 residues. Trimming stripped 2 bases from V and 7 bases from J, with 14 bases between. Per the germline V gene, CDR1 is WNHNN and CDR2 is SYGVQD (reference sequence). The CDR3 here is CASSEEGRVNGELFF. The CDR3 DNA reads TGCGCCAGCAGTGAGGAGGGACGTGTTAACGGGGAGCTGTTTTTT.

V is TRBV29-1 and J is TRBJ1-1; D is ambiguous. The CDR3 runs to 14 residues. Germline V gene lookup returns CDR1 SQVTM and CDR2 ANQGSEA. V lost 6 bases and J 1 base, leaving 15 bases between the germline ends. CDR3 DNA sequence: TGCAGCGTCGTGGCGACGGGAAAGAACACTGAAGCTTTCTTT. It encodes CSVVATGKNTEAFF. Filled out from reference TRBV29-1 and TRBJ1-1, the complete variable domain reads SAVISQKPSRDICQRGTSLTIQCQVDSQVTMMFWYRQQPGQSLTLIATANQGSEATYESGFVIDKFPISRPNLTFSTLTVSNMSPEDSSIYLCSVVATGKNTEAFFGQGTRLTVV.

V usage is TRBV7-2 and J usage is TRBJ2-7, with 8 bases matching TRBD2. The CDR3 is made up of 17 amino acids. Germline lookup yields CDR1 SGHTA and CDR2 FQGNSA. V was pared by 0 bases and J by 1 base, with 8 bases of the junction left unmatched. CDR3 coding DNA: TGTGCCAGCAGCTTAGCGTCCAGTAGCGGGACTTCCTACGAGCAGTACTTC. This codes for CASSLASSSGTSYEQYF.

The chain employs TRBV11-2 and TRBJ2-7; TRBD1 aligns across 9 bases. Germline loops: CDR1 SGHAT, CDR2 FQNNGV. The CDR3 spans 14 residues. V lost 1 base to trimming and J lost 2 bases; unmatched junction nucleotides: 0. CDR3 coding DNA: TGTGCCAGCAGCTTAGGGGACAGGGCCTACGAGCAGTACTTC. Protein sequence: CASSLGDRAYEQYF.

This sequence joins TRBV10-3 and TRBJ2-1; TRBD2 matches 10 bases. The germline V gene encodes CDR1 ENHRY and CDR2 SYGVKD. This CDR3 contains 16 residues. The trim removed 6 bases at V and 4 bases at J, leaving 9 bases unmatched. CDR3: CAISLRTSGPYNEQFF. In DNA, the CDR3 is TGTGCCATCAGCCTTCGGACTAGCGGTCCGTACAATGAGCAGTTCTTC.

The V gene is TRBV10-3, the J gene TRBJ2-7; TRBD1 matches at 10 bases. The CDR3 length is 15 residues. Losses at the gene ends were 0 bases for V and 7 bases for J; bases not matched to a gene: 6. Looked up from germline, CDR1 is ENHRY and CDR2 is SYGVKD. CDR3 bases: TGTGCCATCAGTGAGTCCGGGGACAGGGGAGGGGAGCAGTACTTC. This sequence encodes CAISESGDRGGEQYF.

This sequence joins TRBV6-1 and TRBJ2-7; unclear D gene. Trimming took off 5 bases at V and 2 bases at J, with 7 bases between the two ends. The germline V gene has CDR1 MNHNS and CDR2 SASEGT. The CDR3 extends over 12 amino acids. The CDR3 loop is CASSSNAYEQYF. CDR3 in DNA: TGTGCCAGCAGTTCTAATGCCTACGAGCAGTACTTC.

This chain links TRBV27 with TRBJ2-7, with a possible D match to TRBD1 (5 bases). V lost 6 bases and J lost 2, with 17 bases in between. There are 15 residues in the CDR3. Per the germline V gene, CDR1 is MNHEY and CDR2 is SMNVEV (reference sequence). CDR3 amino acids: CASRGLREGAYEQYF. The CDR3 DNA follows: TGTGCCAGCAGGGGGCTCAGGGAAGGCGCCTACGAGCAGTACTTC.

V usage is TRBV7-6 and J usage is TRBJ1-1; no clear D. CDR1 and CDR2 (germline): SGHVS, FNYEAQ. V lost 0 bases to trimming and J lost 5 bases, with 7 bases between them. This CDR3 has 13 amino acids. The DNA of the CDR3 is TGTGCCAGCAGCTTAGCAAGGGAGACTGAAGCTTTCTTT. Its translation is CASSLARETEAFF.